The 8 T cell receptor beta chains below were found in one sample sequenced in a study of high-grade serous ovarian cancer treatment subgroups. The tumor samples were collected prior to definitive surgery or chemotherapy. The assay was immunoSEQ multiplex PCR, and TCRdb's table has in-frame clones only and misses some. The table lists thousands of clones, approximately 85% of them singletons. The material sequenced was tumor tissue. The source is a human donor with high-grade serous ovarian cancer.

The V call is TRBV7-9, the J call TRBJ2-7; D is possibly TRBD2 (6 bases). Per germline, CDR1 SEHNR and CDR2 FQNEAQ (reference sequence). The CDR3 is 13 residues long. V lost 10 bases and J lost 2, with 15 bases in between. As DNA, the CDR3 is TGTGCCATCCGCGGGGTATCGGCCTACGAGCAGTACTTC. It codes for CAIRGVSAYEQYF.

A single count supports this clone. This sequence joins TRBV4-1 and TRBJ2-7; TRBD1 matches 7 bases. CDR1 MGHRA and CDR2 YSYEKL come from the germline V gene. V lost 3 bases to trimming and J lost 4 bases; unmatched junction nucleotides: 9. The CDR3 covers 15 residues. The CDR3 loop is CASSQAGQAIYEQYF. The CDR3 region has the DNA TGCGCCAGCAGCCAGGCCGGACAGGCTATATACGAGCAGTACTTC.

The CDR3 nucleotides read TGCGCCAGCAGTAGACAGGCCCAAGAGACCCAGTACTTC. It translates to CASSRQAQETQYF. The rearrangement uses TRBV10-2 and TRBJ2-5, with D tentatively TRBD1 (6 bases). This CDR3 comprises 13 residues. Germline CDR1 WSHSY, CDR2 SAAADI. The V end was cut by 5 bases, the J end by 1 base, with 8 bases between.

V is TRBV7-2 and J is TRBJ2-1, with 7 bases lining up with TRBD2. CDR1 SGHTA and CDR2 FQGNSA come from the germline V gene. V lost 5 bases to trimming and J lost 0 bases; unmatched junction nucleotides: 4. This CDR3 is built from 15 residues. In DNA form, the CDR3 reads TGTGCCAGCAGCGCACTAGCGAACTCCTACAATGAGCAGTTCTTC. Protein product: CASSALANSYNEQFF.

The chain combines TRBV25-1 with TRBJ2-7; perhaps TRBD2 as D (6 bases). V was clipped by 4 bases and J by 2 bases, with 15 bases between them. Germline CDR1 reads MGHDK; CDR2 reads SYGVNS. The CDR3 spans 15 residues. This CDR3 is CASSGGLSTTYEQYF. The CDR3 nucleotides read TGTGCCAGCAGTGGTGGACTATCCACAACCTACGAGCAGTACTTC.

The chain has TRBV4-1 and TRBJ2-1; 10 nucleotides line up with TRBD1. CDR3 length: 16 amino acids. Germline CDR1 reads MGHRA; CDR2 reads YSYEKL. The V and J ends lost 3 bases and 5 bases, in that order; junction bases with no gene match: 7. Here the CDR3 reads CASSQGTGVYDNEQFF. In DNA, the CDR3 is TGCGCCAGCAGCCAGGGGACAGGGGTATATGACAATGAGCAGTTCTTC.

Judged by abundance, this clone is medium-sized (0.01 to 0.1%). V usage is TRBV10-3 and J usage is TRBJ2-4; D may be TRBD1 (6 bases). The CDR3 totals 15 residues. CDR1 and CDR2 (germline): ENHRY, SYGVKD. V lost 6 bases to trimming and J lost 0 bases, with 12 bases between them. The CDR3 nucleotides are TGTGCCATCAGGGACAGTCTAATAGCCAAAAACATTCAGTACTTC. Protein product: CAIRDSLIAKNIQYF.

The V gene is TRBV28, the J gene TRBJ2-7; D not resolved. Trimming left V 6 bases short and J 4 bases short, with 10 bases between. CDR1 is MDHEN, CDR2 SYDVKM, per germline. This CDR3 is built from 12 residues. The CDR3 sequence is CASSPYNYEQYF. The CDR3, as DNA: TGTGCCAGCAGCCCTTATAATTACGAGCAGTACTTC.